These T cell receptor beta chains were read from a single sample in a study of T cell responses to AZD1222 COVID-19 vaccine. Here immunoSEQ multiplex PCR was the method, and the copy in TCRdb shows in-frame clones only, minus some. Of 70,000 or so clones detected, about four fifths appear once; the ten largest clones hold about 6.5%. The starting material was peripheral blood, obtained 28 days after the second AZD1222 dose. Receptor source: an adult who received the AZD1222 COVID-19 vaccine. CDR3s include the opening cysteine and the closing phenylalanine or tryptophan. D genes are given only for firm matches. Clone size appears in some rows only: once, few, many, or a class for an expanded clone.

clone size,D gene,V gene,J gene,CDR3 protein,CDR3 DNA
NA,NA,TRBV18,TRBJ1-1,CASSLGQSHTEAFF,TGTGCCAGCTCACTCGGACAGTCTCACACTGAAGCTTTCTTT
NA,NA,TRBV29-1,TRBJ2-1,CSGVKTTVEQFF,TGCAGCGGGGTGAAGACAACAGTTGAGCAGTTCTTC
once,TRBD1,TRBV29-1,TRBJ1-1,CSVFPGGGGEAFF,TGCAGCGTTTTCCCAGGGGGGGGAGGTGAAGCTTTCTTT
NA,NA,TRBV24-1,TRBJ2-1,CATCDAGGSRPYNEQFF,TGTGCCACCTGTGACGCCGGGGGCAGCCGCCCCTACAATGAGCAGTTCTTC
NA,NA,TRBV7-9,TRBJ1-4,CASSLGTGSTNEKLFF,TGTGCCAGCAGCTTAGGTACAGGTTCAACTAATGAAAAACTGTTTTTT
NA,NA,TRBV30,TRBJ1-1,CAWEAGGDRTEAFF,TGTGCCTGGGAGGCGGGGGGCGATCGGACTGAAGCTTTCTTT
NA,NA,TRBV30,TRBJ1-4,CATASFGTLFF,TGTGCCACAGCCTCCTTTGGAACGCTGTTTTTT
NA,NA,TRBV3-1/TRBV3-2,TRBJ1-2,CASSQQALGPYGYTF,TGTGCCAGCAGCCAACAGGCCTTAGGACCCTATGGCTACACCTTC
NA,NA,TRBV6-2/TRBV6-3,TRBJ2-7,CASSYTSSFYKGYEQYF,TGTGCCAGCAGTTACACATCTTCGTTTTACAAAGGCTACGAGCAGTACTTC
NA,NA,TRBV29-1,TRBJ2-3,CSVVGLQGGTDTQYF,TGCAGCGTTGTTGGGCTCCAAGGGGGCACAGATACGCAGTATTTT
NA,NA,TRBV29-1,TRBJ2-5,CSVKTDSPQETQYF,TGCAGCGTTAAGACAGACTCGCCTCAAGAGACCCAGTACTTC
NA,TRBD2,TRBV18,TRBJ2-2,CASSSTGQNPGLASNTGELFF,TGTGCCAGCTCATCGACGGGACAGAATCCGGGACTAGCGTCGAACACCGGGGAGCTGTTTTTT
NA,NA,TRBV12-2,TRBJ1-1,CASRFRQGARNTEAFF,TGTGCAAGTCGCTTCAGACAGGGGGCAAGGAACACTGAAGCTTTCTTT
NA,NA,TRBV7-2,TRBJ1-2,CASSLASVARGYTF,TGTGCCAGCAGCTTAGCGAGCGTCGCACGGGGCTACACCTTC
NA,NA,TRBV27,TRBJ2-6,CASSLWGFGANVLTF,TGTGCCAGCAGTTTATGGGGGTTTGGGGCCAACGTCCTGACTTTC
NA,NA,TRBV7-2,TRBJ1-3,CASSLIAFPGNTIYF,TGTGCCAGCAGCTTAATCGCCTTCCCGGGAAACACCATATATTTT
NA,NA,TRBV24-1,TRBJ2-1,CATSETGGKNEQFF,TGTGCCACCAGTGAAACCGGGGGAAAAAATGAGCAGTTCTTC
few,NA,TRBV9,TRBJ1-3,CASSVDPDSGNTIYF,TGTGCCAGCAGCGTAGACCCAGACTCTGGAAACACCATATATTTT
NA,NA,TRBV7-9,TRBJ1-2,CASSLGQTYGYTF,TGTGCCAGCAGCTTAGGACAAACCTATGGCTACACCTTC
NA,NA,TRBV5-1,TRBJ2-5,CASSRGGTQETQYF,TGCGCCAGCAGCCGCGGAGGGACCCAAGAGACCCAGTACTTC
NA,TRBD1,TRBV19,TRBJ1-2,CASSWADRANLYGYTF,TGTGCCAGTAGTTGGGCCGACAGGGCTAACCTCTATGGCTACACCTTC
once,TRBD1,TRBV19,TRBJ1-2,CASSMGQIYGYTF,TGTGCCAGTAGTATGGGACAGATCTATGGCTACACCTTC
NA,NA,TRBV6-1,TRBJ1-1,CASSEFEGARAFF,TGTGCCAGCAGTGAGTTCGAAGGCGCACGAGCTTTCTTT
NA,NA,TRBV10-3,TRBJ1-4,CASSPGATNEKLFF,TGTGCCTCTAGCCCGGGAGCAACTAATGAAAAACTGTTTTTT
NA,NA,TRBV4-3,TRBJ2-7,CASSQMSKGPSYEQYF,TGCGCCAGCAGCCAAATGTCCAAGGGCCCCTCCTACGAGCAGTACTTC
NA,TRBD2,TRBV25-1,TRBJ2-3,CASSSTGGITDTQYF,TGTGCCAGCAGCTCTACCGGGGGGATAACAGATACGCAGTATTTT
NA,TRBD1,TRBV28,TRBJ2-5,CASSSGQAEETQYF,TGTGCCAGCAGTTCCGGACAGGCCGAAGAGACCCAGTACTTC
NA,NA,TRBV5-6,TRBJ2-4,CASSQTLVLEAKNIQYF,TGTGCCAGCAGCCAGACCTTGGTGCTCGAAGCCAAAAACATTCAGTACTTC
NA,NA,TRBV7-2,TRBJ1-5,CASSPRSSNQPQHF,TGTGCCAGCAGCCCTCGGTCTAGCAATCAGCCCCAGCATTTT
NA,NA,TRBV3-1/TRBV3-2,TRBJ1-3,CASSQHPGRPSSGNTIYF,TGTGCCAGCAGCCAACACCCGGGACGGCCGAGCTCTGGAAACACCATATATTTT
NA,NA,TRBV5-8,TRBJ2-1,CASSLGLYNEQFF,TGTGCCAGCAGCTTGGGACTGTACAATGAGCAGTTCTTC
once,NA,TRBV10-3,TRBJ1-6,CAISVSGRDSPLHF,TGTGCCATCAGTGTCTCCGGTCGGGATTCACCCCTCCACTTT
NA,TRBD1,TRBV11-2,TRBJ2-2,CASSPDRGTAGTGELFF,TGTGCCAGCAGCCCAGACAGAGGGACAGCTGGGACCGGGGAGCTGTTTTTT
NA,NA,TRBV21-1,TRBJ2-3,CASEVGVSLTDTQYF,TGTGCCAGCGAAGTCGGGGTCTCCCTTACAGATACGCAGTATTTT
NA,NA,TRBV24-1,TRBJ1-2,CATSDLAGDPYGYTF,TGTGCCACCAGTGATTTAGCAGGGGATCCCTATGGCTACACCTTC
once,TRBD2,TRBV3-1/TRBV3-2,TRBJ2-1,CASSQVLAAYNEQFF,TGTGCCAGCAGCCAGGTACTAGCGGCGTACAATGAGCAGTTCTTC
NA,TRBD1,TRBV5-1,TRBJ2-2,CASSLVRTGGGELFF,TGCGCCAGCAGCTTGGTGCGGACAGGGGGCGGGGAGCTGTTTTTT
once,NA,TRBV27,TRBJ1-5,CASSPGRGNQPQHF,TGTGCCAGCAGTCCCGGACGAGGCAATCAGCCCCAGCATTTT
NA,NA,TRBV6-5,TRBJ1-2,CASRWAGGDVYGYTF,TGTGCCAGCAGATGGGCTGGGGGCGACGTCTATGGCTACACCTTC
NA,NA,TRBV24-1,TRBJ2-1,CATSDSSDFITEQFF,TGTGCCACCAGTGATTCTAGCGATTTTATTACGGAGCAGTTCTTC
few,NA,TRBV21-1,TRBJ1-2,CASSPRGQGRGGYTF,TGTGCCAGCAGCCCCCGGGGACAGGGGAGGGGAGGCTACACCTTC
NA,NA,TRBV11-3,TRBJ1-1,CASSLMMNTEAFF,TGTGCCAGCAGCTTAATGATGAACACTGAAGCTTTCTTT
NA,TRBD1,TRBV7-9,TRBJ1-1,CASSLARGLTEAFF,TGTGCCAGCAGCTTAGCCAGGGGGCTCACTGAAGCTTTCTTT
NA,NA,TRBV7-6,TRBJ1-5,CASSQEGSNQPQHF,TGTGCCAGCAGTCAGGAGGGTAGCAATCAGCCCCAGCATTTT
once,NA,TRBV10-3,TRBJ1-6,CAISETQLRPLHF,TGTGCCATCAGTGAGACCCAGCTGCGCCCCCTCCACTTT
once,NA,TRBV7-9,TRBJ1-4,CASSRPSGEKLFF,TGTGCCAGCAGTCGCCCTAGTGGGGAAAAACTGTTTTTT
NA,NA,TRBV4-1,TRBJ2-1,CASSQDERGPFYNEQFF,TGCGCCAGCAGCCAAGACGAGAGGGGACCTTTCTACAATGAGCAGTTCTTC
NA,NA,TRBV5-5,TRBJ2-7,CASSLTGGSSYEQYF,TGTGCCAGCAGCTTGACGGGGGGCAGCTCCTACGAGCAGTACTTC